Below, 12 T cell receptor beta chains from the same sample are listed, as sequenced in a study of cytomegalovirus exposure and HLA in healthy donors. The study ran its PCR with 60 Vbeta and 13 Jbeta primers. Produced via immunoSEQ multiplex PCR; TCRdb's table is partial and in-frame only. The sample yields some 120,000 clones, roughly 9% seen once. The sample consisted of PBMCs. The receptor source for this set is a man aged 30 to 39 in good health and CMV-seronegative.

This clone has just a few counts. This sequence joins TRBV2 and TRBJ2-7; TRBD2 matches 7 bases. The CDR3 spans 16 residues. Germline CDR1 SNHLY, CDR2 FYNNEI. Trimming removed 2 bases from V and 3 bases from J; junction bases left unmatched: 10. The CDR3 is CASSEWSLAANYEQYF. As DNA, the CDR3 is TGTGCCAGCAGTGAATGGAGTCTAGCGGCTAACTACGAGCAGTACTTC.

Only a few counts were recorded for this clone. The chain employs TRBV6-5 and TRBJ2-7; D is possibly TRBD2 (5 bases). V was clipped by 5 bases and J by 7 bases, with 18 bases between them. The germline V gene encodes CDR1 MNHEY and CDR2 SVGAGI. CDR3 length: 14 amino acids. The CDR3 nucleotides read TGTGCCAGCAGTCCCCGTAGGGTCTGGAGGGAGCAGTACTTC. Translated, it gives CASSPRRVWREQYF.

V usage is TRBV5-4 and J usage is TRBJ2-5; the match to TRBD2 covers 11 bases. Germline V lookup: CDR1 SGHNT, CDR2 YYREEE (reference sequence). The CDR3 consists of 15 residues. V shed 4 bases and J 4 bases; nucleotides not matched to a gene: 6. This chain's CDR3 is CASSTTSGRGETQYF. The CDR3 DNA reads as TGTGCCAGCAGCACAACTAGCGGGAGAGGAGAGACCCAGTACTTC.

The CDR3 here is CAWNSQGGTEAFF. The CDR3 bases are TGTGCCTGGAACTCACAGGGTGGCACTGAAGCTTTCTTT. The J gene is TRBJ1-1, the V gene TRBV30; tentatively, D is TRBD1 (6 bases). Germline loops: CDR1 GTSNPN, CDR2 SVGIG (reference sequence). There are 13 residues in the CDR3. Trimming took 4 bases from V and 4 from J, leaving 13 bases between them.

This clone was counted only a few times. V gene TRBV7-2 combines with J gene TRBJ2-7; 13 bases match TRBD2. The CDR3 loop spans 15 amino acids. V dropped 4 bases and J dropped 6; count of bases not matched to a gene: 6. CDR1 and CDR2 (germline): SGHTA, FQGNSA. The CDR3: CASSSGLAGAPEQYF. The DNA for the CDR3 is TGTGCCAGCAGCTCCGGACTAGCGGGGGCTCCCGAGCAGTACTTC.

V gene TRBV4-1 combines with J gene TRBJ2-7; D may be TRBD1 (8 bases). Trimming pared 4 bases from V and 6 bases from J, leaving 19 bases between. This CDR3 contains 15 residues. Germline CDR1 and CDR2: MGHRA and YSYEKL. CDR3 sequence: CASSPGGGRASEQYF. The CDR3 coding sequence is TGCGCCAGCAGCCCAGGGGGCGGGAGAGCCTCCGAGCAGTACTTC.

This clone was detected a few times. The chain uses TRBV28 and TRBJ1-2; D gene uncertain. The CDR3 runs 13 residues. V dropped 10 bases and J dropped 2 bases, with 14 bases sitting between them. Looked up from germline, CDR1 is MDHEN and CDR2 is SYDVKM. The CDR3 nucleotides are TGTGCCATCCGCAACGGGGTCAACTATGGCTACACCTTC. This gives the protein CAIRNGVNYGYTF.

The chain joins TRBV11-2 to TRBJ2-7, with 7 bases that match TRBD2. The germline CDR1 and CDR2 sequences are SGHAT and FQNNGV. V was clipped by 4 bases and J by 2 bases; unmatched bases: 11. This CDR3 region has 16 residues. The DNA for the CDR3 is TGTGCCAGCAGCTCCCCGGGAGGACAATTTCCCTACGAGCAGTACTTC. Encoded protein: CASSSPGGQFPYEQYF.

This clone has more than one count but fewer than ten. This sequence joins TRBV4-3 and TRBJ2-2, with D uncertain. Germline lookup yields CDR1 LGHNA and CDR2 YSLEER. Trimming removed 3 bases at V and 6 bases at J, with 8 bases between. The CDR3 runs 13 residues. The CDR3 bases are TGCGCCAGCAGCCACTCCTACCCCGGGGAGCTGTTTTTT. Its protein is CASSHSYPGELFF.

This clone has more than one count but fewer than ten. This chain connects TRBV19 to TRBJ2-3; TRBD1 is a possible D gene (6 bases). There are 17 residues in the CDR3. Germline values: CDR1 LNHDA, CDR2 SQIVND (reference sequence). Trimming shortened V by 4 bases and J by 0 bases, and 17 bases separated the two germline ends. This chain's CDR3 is CASSRRDKSLSTDTQYF. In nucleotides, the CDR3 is TGTGCCAGTAGTAGACGGGACAAAAGCTTAAGCACAGATACGCAGTATTTT.

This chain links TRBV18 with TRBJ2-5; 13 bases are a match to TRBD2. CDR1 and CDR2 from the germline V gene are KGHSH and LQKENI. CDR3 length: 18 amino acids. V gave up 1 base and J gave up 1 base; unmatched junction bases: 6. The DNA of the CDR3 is TGTGCCAGCTCACCACTACTACTAGCGGGAGGGTCCCAAGAGACCCAGTACTTC. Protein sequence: CASSPLLLAGGSQETQYF.

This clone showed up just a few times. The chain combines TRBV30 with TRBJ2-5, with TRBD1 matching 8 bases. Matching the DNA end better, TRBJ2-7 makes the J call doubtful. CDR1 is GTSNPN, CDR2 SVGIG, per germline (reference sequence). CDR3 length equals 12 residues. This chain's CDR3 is CAWRQGGYEQYF. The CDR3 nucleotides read TGTGCCTGGAGACAGGGGGGCTACGAGCAGTACTTC.